These 10 T cell receptor beta chains share one sample of origin, sequenced in a study of post-analysis software for immune sequencing data. Their antigen targets remain unknown. Included in the TCR beta cDNA libraries were unique molecular identifiers. Via MiXCR, TCRdb re-called the PCR reads, giving one row per CDR3 protein. The table has about 430,000 distinct CDR3 sequences, less than 40% seen once; the top ten hold 6.5% to 8%. Study-wide results and caveats: In patients, roughly 5 TRBV segments were more frequent than in controls, with TRBV5-6, TRBV5-1 and TRBV20-1 among them.

The sequenced sample was blood. The receptor source for this set is a girl aged 2 to 10 with multiple sclerosis.

The table lists this clonotype with a few counts. The chain joins TRBV6-5 to TRBJ1-1; no clear D gene. Trimming pared 3 bases from V and 7 bases from J, leaving 24 bases between. The V gene's germline CDR1 is MNHEY and CDR2 SVGAGI. CDR3 length equals 17 residues. The CDR3, as DNA: TGTGCCAGCAGTTATTGGCGAATAGAGGAGTATGTGATTGAAGCTTTCTTT. Its translation: CASSYWRIEEYVIEAFF.

This clonotype was observed a handful of times. The rearrangement links TRBV12-3 or TRBV12-4 to TRBJ1-1, with a tentative D call TRBD1 (5 bases). The CDR3 contains 11 residues. Trimming took off 10 bases at V and 0 bases at J, with 6 bases between the two ends. The CDR3 coding sequence is TGTGCCAACAGGATGAACACTGAAGCTTTCTTT. It codes for CANRMNTEAFF.

This clonotype has a single count. The CDR3 protein is CASSPGTGIVGNQPQHF. For the CDR3, the DNA is TGCGCCAGCAGCCCTGGGACAGGGATTGTCGGCAATCAGCCCCAGCATTTT. The chain carries TRBV5-1 and TRBJ1-5; 9 bases fit TRBD1. This CDR3 spans 17 amino acids. The V and J ends lost 4 bases and 2 bases, in that order; junction bases with no gene match: 10. Germline loops: CDR1 SGHRS, CDR2 YFSETQ. Drawing the rest from reference TRBV5-1 and TRBJ1-5, the complete variable domain is KAGVTQTPRYLIKTRGQQVTLSCSPISGHRSVSWYQQTPGQGLQFLFEYFSETQRNKGNFPGRFSGRQFSNSRSEMNVSTLELGDSALYLCASSPGTGIVGNQPQHFGDGTRLSIL.

The chain uses TRBV29-1 and TRBJ1-5; D is possibly TRBD1 (6 bases). Germline V CDR1 and CDR2: SQVTM, ANQGSEA. This CDR3 contains 13 residues. Trimming cost V 6 bases and J 3 bases, with 12 bases left between them. This CDR3 is CSVQGQPNQPQHF. The CDR3 DNA reads TGCAGCGTACAAGGACAGCCCAATCAGCCCCAGCATTTT.

This chain links TRBV6-2 or TRBV6-3 with TRBJ2-1; D unclear. The CDR3 contains 15 residues. Trimming removed 0 bases at V and 4 bases at J, with 10 bases between. Germline V gives CDR1 MNHEY, CDR2 SVGEGT. The CDR3 nucleotides read TGTGCCAGCAGTTACTCGACGGCTCTTTACAATGAGCAGTTCTTC. It yields the protein CASSYSTALYNEQFF.

The chain recombines TRBV7-3 with TRBJ1-6, with a possible D match to TRBD1 (5 bases). Between the trimmed V and J ends, which lost 4 bases and 12 bases, there was a span of 10 bases. Germline V CDR1 and CDR2: SGHTA, FQGTGA. The CDR3 is 12 amino acids. The CDR3 DNA sequence: TGTGCCAGCAGCTCACTGAGGGGACCCCTCCACTTT. It codes for CASSSLRGPLHF.

The rearrangement joins TRBV5-6 to TRBJ2-2; D remains ambiguous. This CDR3 has 15 amino acids. Trimming pared 4 bases from V and 0 bases from J, leaving 10 bases between. Germline CDR1 SGHDT, CDR2 YYEEEE. This CDR3 is CASSPQATNTGELFF. As DNA, the CDR3 is TGTGCCAGCAGCCCCCAGGCCACGAACACCGGGGAGCTGTTTTTT.

In this sample, this clonotype turned up a few times. The chain combines TRBV5-1 with TRBJ2-7; 10 positions agree with TRBD1. The J call may be wrong; the DNA end is better matched by TRBJ2-4. CDR3 size: 16 residues. Germline V gene sequence: CDR1 SGHRS, CDR2 YFSETQ. The CDR3 spells CASSLAGQGVENIQYF. CDR3 coding DNA: TGCGCCAGCAGCTTGGCTGGACAGGGGGTTGAAAACATTCAGTACTTC.

The J gene is TRBJ2-1, the V gene TRBV10-3, with 7 bases that match TRBD2. CDR1 and CDR2 (germline): ENHRY, SYGVKD. The V segment lost 3 bases and the J segment 6 bases; nucleotides outside the gene matches: 5. This CDR3 has 14 amino acids. CDR3 bases: TGTGCCATCAGTGATTGGGGGGGAGGCAATGAGCAGTTCTTC. Residues: CAISDWGGGNEQFF.

The chain employs TRBV9 and TRBJ2-3; TRBD2 might be the D (5 bases). The CDR3 loop spans 17 amino acids. V gave up 0 bases and J gave up 1 base, with 15 bases separating them. CDR1 and CDR2 from the germline V gene are SGDLS and YYNGEE. CDR3 protein: CASSVDLDSLGTDTQYF. CDR3 DNA: TGTGCCAGCAGCGTAGACCTGGACTCCTTGGGCACAGATACGCAGTATTTT. Full variable domain (missing parts from reference TRBV9 and TRBJ2-3): DSGVTQTPKHLITATGQRVTLRCSPRSGDLSVYWYQQSLDQGLQFLIQYYNGEERAKGNILERFSAQQFPDLHSELNLSSLELGDSALYFCASSVDLDSLGTDTQYFGPGTRLTVL.